This T cell receptor beta chain came from a study of cytomegalovirus exposure and HLA in healthy donors. Study-wide results and limits: CMV serostatus was the only recorded immune exposure for donors. The study flagged about 150 TCR beta chains as cytomegalovirus-associated.

Note on this clone: What it recognizes is unknown.

Both 60 Vbeta primers and 13 Jbeta primers went into the PCR. Repertoires were generated with immunoSEQ multiplex PCR, while TCRdb's copy carries only in-frame clones and drops some. The sample holds about 100,000 clones, 65% to 75% seen once. Trimming cost V 5 bases and J 1 base, with 11 bases left between them. This CDR3 comprises 14 residues. The germline V gene encodes CDR1 SGHTA and CDR2 FQGNSA. Sequenced sample: PBMCs. This sequence was found in a woman aged 18-29 years in good health and CMV-seropositive. The chain carries TRBV7-2 and TRBJ1-1, with a weak D call TRBD1 (5 bases). This CDR3 is CASSGAWGNTEAFF. CDR3 nucleotides: TGTGCCAGCAGCGGGGCGTGGGGGAACACTGAAGCTTTCTTT.